The present T cell receptor beta chain was sequenced within a study of human T cells and chemical hapten exposure. Study-level information: Among samples, TCR yields varied mainly because of small differences in pooled library volume. Study conclusions and caveats: Sensitizing to DPC left TCRs with a frequency above 1 in 1000 unaltered.

Unique molecular identifiers were linked by the library to individual cDNA molecules. In TCRdb, the RACE reads were re-called with MiXCR into one record per CDR3 protein. Seen here are fewer than 50,000 distinct CDR3 sequences, about 7.4% observed once, and the top ten hold around 1.2%. V was clipped by 3 bases and J by 6 bases, with 8 bases between them. Looked up from germline, CDR1 is LGHDT and CDR2 is YNNKEL (reference sequence). The CDR3 consists of 12 residues. This clonotype was observed at least ten times. Its cognate antigen is unknown. The time point was: pre-sensitization, week 0. Treatment meaning: therapeutic diphenylcyclopropenone sensitization with weekly scalp DPC. Only after blood had been drawn was each patch test applied.

The source of this sequence is a woman between 50 and 59 years old with alopecia areata. Some clones in this sample may be carry-over from other donors' samples. This sequence joins TRBV3-1 and TRBJ1-2, with D possibly TRBD1 on 5 matching bases. Sequenced here: whole blood, sampled in connection with sensitization to the hapten diphenylcyclopropenone (DPC). The CDR3: CASSQTDHGYTF. The CDR3 coding sequence is TGTGCCAGCAGCCAGACAGATCATGGCTACACCTTC.